Shown below are 5 T cell receptor beta chains from a single sample sequenced in a study of T-cell reconstitution after alpha-beta-depleted transplantation in children. A library of TCRbeta sequences, prepared with unique molecular identifiers, was generated. TCRdb called the PCR reads again in MiXCR, with one record for every CDR3 protein. The sample includes around 500,000 distinct CDR3 sequences, more than 20% seen only once; the top ten take around 14%. Sequenced here: PBMCs, mostly from graft donor cells, sampled 360 days after TCRalphabeta/CD19-depleted stem cell transplant. Receptor source: a boy under two years old who had a stem cell transplant for acute myeloid leukemia, so the T cells may come from the graft donor.

This clonotype was seen a handful of times. The V call is TRBV12-3 or TRBV12-4, the J call TRBJ2-5; no clear D gene. Deletions cut 6 bases from V and 7 bases from J, with 18 bases between. CDR3 size: 14 residues. CDR3 region: CASSDRGRFGTQYF. CDR3 bases: TGTGCCAGCAGCGACCGAGGAAGGTTCGGGACCCAGTACTTC.

The table lists this clonotype with a few counts. The J gene is TRBJ2-5, the V gene TRBV6-2 or TRBV6-3; TRBD1 matches 10 bases. This CDR3 is 17 amino acids long. Germline V CDR1 and CDR2: MNHEY, SVGEGT. With 2 bases clipped from V and 2 bases from J, the junction kept 8 bases outside the gene matches. CDR3 sequence: CASSYGEPGQGQETQYF. DNA for the CDR3: TGTGCCAGCAGTTACGGGGAACCGGGACAGGGGCAAGAGACCCAGTACTTC.

Many counts were recorded for this clonotype. This chain connects TRBV20-1 to TRBJ1-5, with D perhaps TRBD1 (5 bases). CDR3 length: 12 amino acids. Per germline, CDR1 DFQATT and CDR2 SNEGSKA (reference sequence). V was trimmed by 0 bases and J by 6 bases, leaving 6 bases between them. CDR3 residues: CSAREGGQPQHF. CDR3 nucleotides: TGCAGTGCTAGAGAGGGGGGTCAGCCCCAGCATTTT.

This clonotype was detected a few times. The CDR3 DNA reads as TGCAGTGCTAGGGACAGGGGTTCAGCTAACTATGGCTACACCTTC. This sequence encodes CSARDRGSANYGYTF. The chain uses TRBV20-1 and TRBJ1-2; the match to TRBD1 covers 9 bases. V lost 3 bases, J lost 0 bases, and 5 bases stayed unmatched. This CDR3 is 15 amino acids long. Germline loops: CDR1 DFQATT, CDR2 SNEGSKA (reference sequence).

The chain employs TRBV20-1 and TRBJ2-1, with TRBD2 matching over 13 bases. Germline trimming cut 1 base from V and 4 bases from J; bases unmatched to any gene: 16. The CDR3 totals 20 residues. CDR1 is DFQATT, CDR2 SNEGSKA, per germline (reference sequence). The CDR3 DNA sequence: TGCAGTGCTAGAGCGGGGGGTCAGGGGACTAGCGGGGCTAGATACAATGAGCAGTTCTTC. Protein sequence: CSARAGGQGTSGARYNEQFF.